Below, 17 T cell receptor beta chains from the same sample are listed, as sequenced in a study of STAT3 mutations in large granular lymphocyte leukemia. Study results and limitations: At least one immunodominant TCR beta clonotype appeared in every T-cell large granular lymphocyte leukemia patient.

These receptors are not linked to any known antigen. The table came from immunoSEQ multiplex PCR; TCRdb's copy has only in-frame clones and leaves some out. The table lists more than 3,000 clones, roughly 70% of them singletons. The sequencing sample was made of peripheral blood mononuclear cells. These receptors all stem from a woman in her thirties or forties with T-cell large granular lymphocyte leukemia. Some clones in this sample may be carry-over from other donors' samples.

This chain uses TRBV5-4 with TRBJ2-2; possibly TRBD1 for D (6 bases). V was trimmed by 4 bases and J by 5 bases, leaving 15 bases between them. This CDR3 contains 15 residues. Per the germline V gene, CDR1 is SGHNT and CDR2 is YYREEE (reference sequence). CDR3 protein: CASSQATGFTGELFF. DNA for the CDR3: TGTGCCAGCAGCCAGGCCACAGGGTTTACCGGGGAGCTGTTTTTT.

The chain couples TRBV27 to TRBJ1-2; D may be TRBD1 (5 bases). The germline V gene has CDR1 MNHEY and CDR2 SMNVEV (reference sequence). The germline V and J ends were trimmed by 4 bases and 4 bases, with 16 bases remaining between them. The CDR3 loop spans 15 amino acids. CDR3 loop: CASSWGLGVGYGYTF. CDR3 coding DNA: TGTGCCAGCAGTTGGGGGTTAGGGGTGGGCTATGGCTACACCTTC.

This clone occurred once. The chain uses TRBV7-2 and TRBJ2-5; perhaps TRBD2 as D (6 bases). The V gene's germline CDR1 is SGHTA and CDR2 FQGNSA. CDR3 length: 14 residues. Trimming removed 1 base at V and 5 bases at J, with 11 bases between. Written as DNA, the CDR3 is TGTGCCAGCAGCTTAGGGGCAGGGAGGGAGACCCAGTACTTC. This gives the protein CASSLGAGRETQYF.

Only a few counts were recorded for this clone. The J gene is TRBJ2-1, the V gene TRBV9; D is ambiguous. The CDR3 has 13 amino acids. Germline CDR1 is SGDLS and CDR2 is YYNGEE. The V end lost 3 bases, the J end lost 1 base, and 5 bases lay between the germline ends. The DNA of the CDR3 is TGTGCCAGCAGCGCTGAATCCTACAATGAGCAGTTCTTC. Protein product: CASSAESYNEQFF.

CDR3 coding DNA: TGCGCCAGTCGACAGGGGGCTGATCAGCCCCAGCATTTT. Its protein product is CASRQGADQPQHF. The chain couples TRBV5-1 to TRBJ1-5; TRBD1 matches at 10 bases. Looked up from germline, CDR1 is SGHRS and CDR2 is YFSETQ. V shed 8 bases, J shed 5 bases, and the junction held 4 bases outside the gene matches. This CDR3 spans 13 amino acids.

The genes are TRBV9 and TRBJ2-5, with 8 bases lining up with TRBD2. Germline V gene sequence: CDR1 SGDLS, CDR2 YYNGEE. J was trimmed by 3 bases and V by 2 bases; bases with no gene match: 9. The CDR3 is 16 residues long. The CDR3 bases are TGTGCCAGCAGCGTGCAGCGGGGGATCGGGAAAGAGACCCAGTACTTC. Translating it yields CASSVQRGIGKETQYF.

J is TRBJ1-3 and V is TRBV18, with TRBD1 as a possible D gene (5 bases). The V and J ends lost 2 bases and 0 bases respectively, with 11 bases between them. Germline CDR1 KGHSH, CDR2 LQKENI. CDR3 length: 16 amino acids. Here the CDR3 reads CASSPYDSSSGNTIYF. In DNA, the CDR3 is TGTGCCAGCTCACCATACGACAGTAGCTCTGGAAACACCATATATTTT.

The chain carries TRBV4-2 and TRBJ2-1, with 8 bases identical to TRBD2. V was clipped by 0 bases and J by 8 bases; unmatched bases: 9. The CDR3 sequence is 16 residues long. Germline-derived CDR1 and CDR2 are LGHNA and YNFKEQ. In nucleotides, the CDR3 is TGTGCCAGCAGCCAAGAAACGGGGGGGTTTGTGTATGAGCAGTTCTTC. Protein product: CASSQETGGFVYEQFF.

This clone has only a few counts. The chain has TRBV4-2 and TRBJ1-2; possibly TRBD1 for D (6 bases). Looked up from germline, CDR1 is LGHNA and CDR2 is YNFKEQ. Trimming took 2 bases from V and 0 from J, leaving 10 bases between them. The CDR3 is made up of 15 amino acids. The CDR3 region is CASSQPDRTNYGYTF. Here the CDR3 DNA reads TGTGCCAGCAGCCAACCCGACAGGACTAACTATGGCTACACCTTC.

The chain employs TRBV15 and TRBJ1-6; no clear D. Trimming shortened V by 5 bases and J by 0 bases, and 5 bases separated the two germline ends. The CDR3 loop spans 14 amino acids. Per the germline V gene, CDR1 is LNHNV and CDR2 is YYDKDF (reference sequence). The CDR3 DNA reads as TGTGCCACCAGCGGAAGCTCCTATAATTCACCCCTCCACTTT. Translated: CATSGSSYNSPLHF.

The V call is TRBV27, the J call TRBJ2-7; D call uncertain. Trimming removed 5 bases at V and 0 bases at J, with 11 bases between. This CDR3 has 14 amino acids. CDR1 is MNHEY and CDR2 is SMNVEV in the germline V gene (reference sequence). The CDR3 nucleotides are TGTGCCAGCAGTCTAAGCGAGGCCTCCTACGAGCAGTACTTC. As protein: CASSLSEASYEQYF.

The chain recombines TRBV5-1 with TRBJ2-4; maybe TRBD2 (6 bases). Trimming left V 4 bases short and J 2 bases short, with 13 bases between. The CDR3 runs 15 residues. Germline V CDR1 and CDR2: SGHRS, YFSETQ. This CDR3 reads CASSLPGETKNIQYF. The CDR3 nucleotides are TGCGCCAGCAGCCTCCCGGGGGAGACCAAAAACATTCAGTACTTC.

J is TRBJ2-1 and V is TRBV7-9, with no clear D. CDR1 and CDR2 from the germline V gene are SEHNR and FQNEAQ (reference sequence). The CDR3 has 12 amino acids. V lost 3 bases, J lost 7 bases, and 7 bases lay in between. The CDR3 sequence: CASSFSGNEQFF. Written as DNA, the CDR3 is TGTGCCAGCAGCTTCTCCGGAAATGAGCAGTTCTTC.

This rearrangement joins TRBV9 to TRBJ1-5; the match to TRBD1 covers 8 bases. The CDR3 length is 15 residues. The trim removed 0 bases at V and 9 bases at J, leaving 8 bases unmatched. Germline V gives CDR1 SGDLS, CDR2 YYNGEE. The CDR3 DNA sequence: TGTGCCAGCAGCGTAGACTTAGGACAGGGACGGCCCCAGCATTTT. It codes for CASSVDLGQGRPQHF. The full variable domain, its missing parts supplied by reference TRBV9 and TRBJ1-5, is DSGVTQTPKHLITATGQRVTLRCSPRSGDLSVYWYQQSLDQGLQFLIQYYNGEERAKGNILERFSAQQFPDLHSELNLSSLELGDSALYFCASSVDLGQGRPQHFGDGTRLSIL.

The gene calls are TRBV5-1 and TRBJ2-7; 7 bases fit TRBD1. Germline lookup yields CDR1 SGHRS and CDR2 YFSETQ. Germline trimming cut 0 bases from V and 2 bases from J; bases unmatched to any gene: 2. The CDR3 runs to 14 residues. CDR3 nucleotides: TGCGCCAGCAGCTTGGGACAGGGCCCCTACGAGCAGTACTTC. Its translation: CASSLGQGPYEQYF.

The chain links TRBV7-9 to TRBJ1-2; weak D call: TRBD1 (6 bases). This CDR3 is 11 amino acids long. V was cut by 5 bases and J by 6 bases, with 7 bases left in between. Germline V lookup: CDR1 SEHNR, CDR2 FQNEAQ (reference sequence). CDR3 bases: TGTGCCAGCAGCCCAGGGGATGGCTACACCTTC. Translating gives CASSPGDGYTF. The variable domain in full, completed from reference TRBV7-9 and TRBJ1-2, reads DTGVSQNPRHKITKRGQNVTFRCDPISEHNRLYWYRQTLGQGPEFLTYFQNEAQLEKSRLLSDRFSAERPKGSFSTLEIQRTEQGDSAMYLCASSPGDGYTFGSGTRLTVV.

The chain carries TRBV6-7 and TRBJ1-2; 7 bases match TRBD1. TRBV6-7 is assigned to the ORF class and has an uncertain function. V lost 11 bases to trimming and J lost 1 base; unmatched junction nucleotides: 7. The length of the CDR3 is 13 residues. For the CDR3, the DNA is TGTGCCCGAGTACAGGGGATTAACTATGGCTACACCTTC. Encoded protein: CARVQGINYGYTF.